Here is one TCR beta chain with its context. The protocol was immunoSEQ multiplex PCR, while the TCRdb copy is restricted to in-frame clones and leaves out a portion. Among 95,000 to 150,000 clones, roughly 84% were seen once, and the ten largest hold over 7.5%. Deletions cut 6 bases from V and 3 bases from J, with 14 bases between. CDR3 size: 14 residues. Per germline, CDR1 SNHLY and CDR2 FYNNEI. The data derive from a study of control samples from healthy donors and cancer patients. The TCR comes from a man aged 35-49 years in good health. Sequencing used blood. The V call is TRBV2, the J call TRBJ1-1, with D hard to call. The CDR3: CASRYQDLDTEAFF. The DNA of the CDR3 is TGTGCCAGCAGGTATCAGGATTTGGACACTGAAGCTTTCTTT.